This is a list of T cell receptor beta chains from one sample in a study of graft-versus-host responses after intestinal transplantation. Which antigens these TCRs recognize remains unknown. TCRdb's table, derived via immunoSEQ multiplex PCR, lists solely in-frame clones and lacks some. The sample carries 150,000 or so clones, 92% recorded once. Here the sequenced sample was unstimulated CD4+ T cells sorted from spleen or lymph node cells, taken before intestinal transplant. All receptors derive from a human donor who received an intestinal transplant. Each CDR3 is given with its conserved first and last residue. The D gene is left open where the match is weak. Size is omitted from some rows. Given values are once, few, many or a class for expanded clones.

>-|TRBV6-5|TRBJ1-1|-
TGTGCCAGCAGTTACAAGGGAAGGGGCACTGAAGCTTTCTTT
CASSYKGRGTEAFF
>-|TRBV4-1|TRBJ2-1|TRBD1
TGCGCCAGCAGCCAAGATTCTAGGGACAGGGCCAACTCCTACAATGAGCAGTTCTTC
CASSQDSRDRANSYNEQFF
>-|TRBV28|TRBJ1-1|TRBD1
TGTGCCAGCTGGACAGGAGCGAACACTGAAGCTTTCTTT
CASWTGANTEAFF
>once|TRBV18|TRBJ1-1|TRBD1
TGTGCCAGCTCACCTTGGCAGGGACAGCAGAACACTGAAGCTTTCTTT
CASSPWQGQQNTEAFF
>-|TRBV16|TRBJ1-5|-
TGTGCCAGCAGCCTATCAATGGGGGGGAGGCAGCCCCAGCATTTT
CASSLSMGGRQPQHF
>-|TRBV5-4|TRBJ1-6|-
TGTGCCAGCAGCTTGGAGGGAGCTTCCCCTTCACCCCTCCACTTT
CASSLEGASPSPLHF
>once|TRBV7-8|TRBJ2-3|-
TGTGCCAGCAGCTACAGCACAGATACGCAGTATTTT
CASSYSTDTQYF
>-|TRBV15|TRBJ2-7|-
TGTGCCACCGCCGCTCGGCTAGGGGATCCAGGGCAGTACTTC
CATAARLGDPGQYF
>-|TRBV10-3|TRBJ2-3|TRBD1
TGTGCCATCAGTGAGTCTAGGACAGGGGGGGACACAGATACGCAGTATTTT
CAISESRTGGDTDTQYF
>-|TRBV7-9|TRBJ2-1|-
TGTGCCAGCAGCTTGGGACGCTCCTACAATGAGCAGTTCTTC
CASSLGRSYNEQFF
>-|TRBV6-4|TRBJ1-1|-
TGTGCCAGCAGTGACGTATGGGGGAACACTGAAGCTTTCTTT
CASSDVWGNTEAFF
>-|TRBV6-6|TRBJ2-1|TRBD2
TGTGCCAGCAGTTCAGCGGGAGGGCGGAACAATGAGCAGTTCTTC
CASSSAGGRNNEQFF
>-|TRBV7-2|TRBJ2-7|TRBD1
TGTGCCAGCAGCACGCAGACAGGGGCCGAGCAGTACTTC
CASSTQTGAEQYF
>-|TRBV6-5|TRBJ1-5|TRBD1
TGTGCCAGCAGTTACTCCGGACAGGGGAATCTGATACAGCATTTT
CASSYSGQGNLIQHF
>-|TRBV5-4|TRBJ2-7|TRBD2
TGTGCCAGCAGCTTGTCGATAGCGGGAGGGCTTTCCTACGAGCAGTACTTC
CASSLSIAGGLSYEQYF
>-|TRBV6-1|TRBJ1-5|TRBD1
TGTGCCAGCAGAGAAGACAGGGGAAGCAATCAGCCCCAGCATTTT
CASREDRGSNQPQHF
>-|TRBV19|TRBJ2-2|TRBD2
TGTGCCAGTAGTATCCTAGCGGGAGAGTACACCGGGGAGCTGTTTTTT
CASSILAGEYTGELFF
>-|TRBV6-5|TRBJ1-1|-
TGTGCCAGCAGTTACTCGCCAGCGAACACTGAAGCTTTCTTT
CASSYSPANTEAFF
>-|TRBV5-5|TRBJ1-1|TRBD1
TGTGCCAGCAGCTTGGCGGTCGACAGGGTGAACACTGAAGCTTTCTTT
CASSLAVDRVNTEAFF
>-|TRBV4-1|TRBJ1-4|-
TGCGCCAGCAGCCAAGTTGGGGCCGCTCGGGAAAAACTGTTTTTT
CASSQVGAAREKLFF
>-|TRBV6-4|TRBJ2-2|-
TGTGCCAGCAGTGACACTGGGACCGGGGAGCTGTTTTTT
CASSDTGTGELFF
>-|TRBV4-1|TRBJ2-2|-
TGCGCCAGCAGCCAAGTCCGCCGGCTGAACACCGGGGAGCTGTTTTTT
CASSQVRRLNTGELFF
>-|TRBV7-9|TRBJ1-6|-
TGTGCCAGCAGCTTATGGGCAGGGAGCTCCTATAATTCACCCCTCCACTTT
CASSLWAGSSYNSPLHF
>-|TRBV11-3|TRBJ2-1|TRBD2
TGTGCCAGCAGCTTAGGAGCGGGAGCCTACAATGAGCAGTTCTTC
CASSLGAGAYNEQFF
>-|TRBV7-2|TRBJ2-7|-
TGTGCCAGCAGCTTAGGGACTTATCCCTACGAGCAGTACTTC
CASSLGTYPYEQYF
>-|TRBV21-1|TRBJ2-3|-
TGTGCCAGCAGGAGAGGGCGGGACCCACCAGATACGCAGTATTTT
CASRRGRDPPDTQYF
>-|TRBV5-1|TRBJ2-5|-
TGCGCCAGCAGCTTGGGGTCCGGATATAGCCAAGAGACCCAGTACTTC
CASSLGSGYSQETQYF
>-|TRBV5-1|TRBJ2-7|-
TGCGCCAGCAGCTTGGCCTCTGGGGGAGGGGGCGAGCAGTACTTC
CASSLASGGGGEQYF
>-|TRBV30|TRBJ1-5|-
TGTGCCTGGAGGGATAACACCCGGGACCCCACCTATAGCAATCAGCCCCAGCATTTT
CAWRDNTRDPTYSNQPQHF
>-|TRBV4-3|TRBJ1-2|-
TGCGCCAGCAGCCAAGATCTCGGCCTTGGAGGTGGTCTGAACTATGGCTACACCTTC
CASSQDLGLGGGLNYGYTF
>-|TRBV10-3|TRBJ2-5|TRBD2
TGTGCCATCAGTGCAGGACTAGCGGGAGACCAAGAGACCCAGTACTTC
CAISAGLAGDQETQYF
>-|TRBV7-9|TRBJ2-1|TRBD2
TGTGCCAGCAGACCCGACCCGGGGAGGGACTACAATGAGCAGTTCTTC
CASRPDPGRDYNEQFF
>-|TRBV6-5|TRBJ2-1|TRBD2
TGTGCCAGCAGTCGCCGACTAGCGGGAGACCAGGAGCAGTTCTTC
CASSRRLAGDQEQFF
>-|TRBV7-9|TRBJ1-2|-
TGTGCCAGCAGCCTCCTGACAGGTTCGGATGGCTACACCTTC
CASSLLTGSDGYTF
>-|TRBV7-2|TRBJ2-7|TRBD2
TGTGCCAGCAGCTTTCCGGGACTAGCGGGAGTCTCCCCCTACGAGCAGTACTTC
CASSFPGLAGVSPYEQYF
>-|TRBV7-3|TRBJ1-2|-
TGTGCCAGCAGCTTAAACGGGAATGGCTACACCTTC
CASSLNGNGYTF